This T cell receptor (beta chain) comes out of a study of blood T cells in healthy people across ages. Regarding the study as a whole: When set beside aged donors, long-lived donors presented more naive CD4+ cells and higher diversity.

Primed by a sample-barcoded 5' primer and a J-beta primer mix, a second PCR proceeded for roughly 7 to 11 cycles. TCRdb independently ran MiXCR on the 5' RACE reads; one entry per CDR3 protein. In the table there are fewer than 900,000 distinct CDR3 sequences, about 37% of which are singletons. Germline trimming cut 0 bases from V and 3 bases from J; bases unmatched to any gene: 4. Looked up from germline, CDR1 is SGHRS and CDR2 is YFSETQ. The length of the CDR3 is 15 residues. Whenever a sample was processed, at least 6.5 million PBMCs were isolated. This clonotype was seen a few times. What it binds is unknown.

The sample was blood. The V gene is TRBV5-1, the J gene TRBJ2-7; 9 nucleotides line up with TRBD1. This clonotype was sampled from a man aged 18 to 35 in good health. CDR3 protein: CASSLEGGQGYEQYF. CDR3 nucleotide sequence: TGCGCCAGCAGCTTGGAAGGGGGACAGGGCTACGAGCAGTACTTC.